This T cell receptor beta chain was recovered during a study of cytomegalovirus exposure and HLA in healthy donors. General study findings and limits: Follow-up analysis found HLA locus-dependent TCR association rates, highest for DRB1 and lowest for HLA-C. Three of the chains that were CMV-associated were confirmed in vitro to be specific for CMV antigens.

13 Jbeta primers and 60 Vbeta primers were used for the PCR. In the original workflow: Later analysis identified 88 million or so unique TCR beta chains, about 10 million shared. Measured with immunoSEQ multiplex PCR; TCRdb has only the in-frame clones, and not every one. V, J and clone size are those of that table, while D and trimming were read from the DNA. The table lists 250,000 or so clones, approximately 91% of them singletons, with about 1.7% in the top ten. Trimming at V came to 0 bases and at J to 6 bases, leaving 13 bases not matched to a gene. This CDR3 is built from 18 residues. In germline, CDR1 is SGHRS, CDR2 YFSETQ. Concerning this clone itself: The antigen remains unidentified.

The receptor was derived from a girl under 10 years old in good health and CMV-seronegative. The material sequenced was PBMCs. This chain connects TRBV5-1 to TRBJ2-1, with TRBD2 matching over 9 bases. CDR3 protein: CASSLVSGGLWGSNEQFF. CDR3 sequence (DNA): TGCGCCAGCAGCTTGGTCAGCGGGGGGCTATGGGGTAGCAATGAGCAGTTCTTC. Combining the CDR3 with reference TRBV5-1 and TRBJ2-1 gives the whole variable domain KAGVTQTPRYLIKTRGQQVTLSCSPISGHRSVSWYQQTPGQGLQFLFEYFSETQRNKGNFPGRFSGRQFSNSRSEMNVSTLELGDSALYLCASSLVSGGLWGSNEQFFGPGTRLTVL.